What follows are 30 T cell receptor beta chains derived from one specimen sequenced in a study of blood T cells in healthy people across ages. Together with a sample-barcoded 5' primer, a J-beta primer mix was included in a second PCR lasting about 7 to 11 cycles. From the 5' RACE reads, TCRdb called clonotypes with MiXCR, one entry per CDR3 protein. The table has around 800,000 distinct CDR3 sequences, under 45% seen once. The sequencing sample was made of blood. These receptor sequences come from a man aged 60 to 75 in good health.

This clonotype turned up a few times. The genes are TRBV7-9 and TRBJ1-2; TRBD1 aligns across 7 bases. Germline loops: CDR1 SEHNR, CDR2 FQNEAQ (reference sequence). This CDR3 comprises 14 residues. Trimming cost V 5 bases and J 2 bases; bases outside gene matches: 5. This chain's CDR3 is CASSRDRLNYGYTF. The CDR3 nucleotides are TGTGCCAGCAGCCGGGACAGATTGAACTATGGCTACACCTTC.

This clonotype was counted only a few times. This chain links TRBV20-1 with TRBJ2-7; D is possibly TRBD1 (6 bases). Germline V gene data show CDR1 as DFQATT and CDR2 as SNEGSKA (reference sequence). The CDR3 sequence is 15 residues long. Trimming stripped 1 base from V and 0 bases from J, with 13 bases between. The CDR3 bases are TGCAGTGCTAGAGTTCTGGGACACCGCTCCTACGAGCAGTACTTC. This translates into CSARVLGHRSYEQYF.

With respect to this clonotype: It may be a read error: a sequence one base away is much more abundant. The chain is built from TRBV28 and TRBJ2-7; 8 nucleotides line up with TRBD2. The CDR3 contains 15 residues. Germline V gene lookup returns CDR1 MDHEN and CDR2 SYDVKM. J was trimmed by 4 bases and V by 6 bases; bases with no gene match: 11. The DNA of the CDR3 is TGTGCCAGCAGATCACCGGGAGGGGGATCGTACGAGCAGTACTTC. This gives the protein CASRSPGGGSYEQYF.

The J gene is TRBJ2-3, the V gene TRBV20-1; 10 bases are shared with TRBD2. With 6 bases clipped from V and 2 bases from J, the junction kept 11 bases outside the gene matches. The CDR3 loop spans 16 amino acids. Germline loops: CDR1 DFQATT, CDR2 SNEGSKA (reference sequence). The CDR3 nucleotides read TGCAGTGCCCCCCAAAGGACTAGCGGCTTCACAGATACGCAGTATTTT. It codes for CSAPQRTSGFTDTQYF.

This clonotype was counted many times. CDR3 nucleotides: TGTGCCATCGGGGGCGGGGTAACCTATGGCTACACCTTC. It yields the protein CAIGGGVTYGYTF. This chain uses TRBV12-3 or TRBV12-4 with TRBJ1-2; possibly TRBD1 for D (6 bases). V was trimmed by 10 bases and J by 4 bases, leaving 16 bases between them. The CDR3 length is 13 residues.

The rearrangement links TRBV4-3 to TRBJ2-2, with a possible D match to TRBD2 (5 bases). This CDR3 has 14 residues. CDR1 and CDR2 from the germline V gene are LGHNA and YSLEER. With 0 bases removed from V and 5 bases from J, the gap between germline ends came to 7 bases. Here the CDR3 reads CASSQDKRTGELFF. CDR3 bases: TGCGCCAGCAGCCAAGATAAGCGGACCGGGGAGCTGTTTTTT.

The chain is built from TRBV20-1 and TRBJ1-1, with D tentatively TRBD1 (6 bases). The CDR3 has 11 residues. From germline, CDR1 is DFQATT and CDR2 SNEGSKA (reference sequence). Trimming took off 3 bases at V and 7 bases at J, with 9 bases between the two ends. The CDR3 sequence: CSASRTVEAFF. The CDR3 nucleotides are TGCAGTGCTAGCCGGACAGTTGAAGCTTTCTTT.

CDR3 DNA: TGCGCCAGCAGCCAAGATCTTACCGGGATTGGATCACCCCTCCACTTT. Its translation is CASSQDLTGIGSPLHF. The rearrangement links TRBV4-3 to TRBJ1-6; D remains unclear. The length of the CDR3 is 16 residues. Per the germline V gene, CDR1 is LGHNA and CDR2 is YSLEER. The V gene lost 0 bases and the J gene lost 10 bases, with 16 bases spanning the gap.

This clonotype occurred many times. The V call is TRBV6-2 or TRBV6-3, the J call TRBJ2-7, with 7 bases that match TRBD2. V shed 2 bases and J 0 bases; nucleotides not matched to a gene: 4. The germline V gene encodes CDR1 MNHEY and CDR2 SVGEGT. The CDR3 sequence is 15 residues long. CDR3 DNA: TGTGCCAGCAGTTACGACGGGGGGAGCTCCTACGAGCAGTACTTC. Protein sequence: CASSYDGGSSYEQYF.

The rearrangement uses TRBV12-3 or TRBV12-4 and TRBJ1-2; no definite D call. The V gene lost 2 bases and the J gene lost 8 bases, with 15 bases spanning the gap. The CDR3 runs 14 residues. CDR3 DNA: TGTGCCAGCAGTTTACCTCCCGTAGGGAGCGGCTACACCTTC. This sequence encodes CASSLPPVGSGYTF.

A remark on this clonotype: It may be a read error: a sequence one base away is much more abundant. CDR3 loop: CASIFYNEQFF. The CDR3 nucleotides are TGTGCCAGCATCTTCTACAATGAGCAGTTCTTC. V gene TRBV12-3 or TRBV12-4 combines with J gene TRBJ2-1; D is unresolved. The CDR3 covers 11 residues. V was cut by 7 bases and J by 3 bases, with 4 bases left in between.

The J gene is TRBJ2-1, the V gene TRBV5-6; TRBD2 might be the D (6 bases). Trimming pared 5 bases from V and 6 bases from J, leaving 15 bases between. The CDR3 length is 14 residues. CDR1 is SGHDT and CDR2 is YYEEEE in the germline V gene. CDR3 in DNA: TGTGCCAGCAGACCCCAGGGACTGACCAATGAGCAGTTCTTC. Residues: CASRPQGLTNEQFF.

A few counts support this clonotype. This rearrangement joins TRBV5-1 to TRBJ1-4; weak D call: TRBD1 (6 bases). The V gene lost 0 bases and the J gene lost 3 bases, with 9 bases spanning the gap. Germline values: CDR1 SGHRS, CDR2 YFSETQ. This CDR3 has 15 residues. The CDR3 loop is CASSLEGQPNEKLFF. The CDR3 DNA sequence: TGCGCCAGCAGCTTGGAGGGACAACCTAATGAAAAACTGTTTTTT.

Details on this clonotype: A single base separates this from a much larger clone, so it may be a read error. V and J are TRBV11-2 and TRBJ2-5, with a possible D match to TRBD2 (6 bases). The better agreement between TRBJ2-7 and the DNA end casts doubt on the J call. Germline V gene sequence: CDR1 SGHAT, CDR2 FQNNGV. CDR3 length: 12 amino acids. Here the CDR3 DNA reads TGTGCCTGCAGCAGACTAGGCTACGAGCAGTACTTC. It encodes CACSRLGYEQYF.

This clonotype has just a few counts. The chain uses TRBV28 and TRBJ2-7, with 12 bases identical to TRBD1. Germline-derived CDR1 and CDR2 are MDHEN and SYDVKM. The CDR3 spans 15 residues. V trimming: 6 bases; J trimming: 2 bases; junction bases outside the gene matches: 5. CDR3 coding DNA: TGTGCCAGCAGACCGGGGACAGGGGGCACCTACGAGCAGTACTTC. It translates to CASRPGTGGTYEQYF. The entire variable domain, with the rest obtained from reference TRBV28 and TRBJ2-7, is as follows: DVKVTQSSRYLVKRTGEKVFLECVQDMDHENMFWYRQDPGLGLRLIYFSYDVKMKEKGDIPEGYSVSREKKERFSLILESASTNQTSMYLCASRPGTGGTYEQYFGPGTRLTVT.

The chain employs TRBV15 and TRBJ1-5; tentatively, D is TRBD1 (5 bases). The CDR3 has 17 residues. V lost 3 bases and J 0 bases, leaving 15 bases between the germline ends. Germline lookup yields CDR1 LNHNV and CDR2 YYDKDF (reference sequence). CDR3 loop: CATSSSKGRYSNQPQHF. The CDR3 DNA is TGTGCCACCAGCAGTTCCAAGGGGAGATATAGCAATCAGCCCCAGCATTTT.

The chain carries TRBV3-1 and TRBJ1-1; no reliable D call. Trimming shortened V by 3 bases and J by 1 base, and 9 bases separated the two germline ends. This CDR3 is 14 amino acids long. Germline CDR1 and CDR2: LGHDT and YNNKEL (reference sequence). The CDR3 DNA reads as TGTGCCAGCAGCCATTTTGCGTCGAACACTGAAGCTTTCTTT. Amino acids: CASSHFASNTEAFF.

The CDR3 bases are TGTGCCACCAGCATTGGGGGGACAGAGGTCACTGAAGCTTTCTTT. Its protein is CATSIGGTEVTEAFF. The chain joins TRBV15 to TRBJ1-1; 7 nucleotides match TRBD1. Germline CDR1 LNHNV, CDR2 YYDKDF (reference sequence). CDR3 size: 15 residues. The V segment lost 4 bases and the J segment 4 bases; nucleotides outside the gene matches: 9.

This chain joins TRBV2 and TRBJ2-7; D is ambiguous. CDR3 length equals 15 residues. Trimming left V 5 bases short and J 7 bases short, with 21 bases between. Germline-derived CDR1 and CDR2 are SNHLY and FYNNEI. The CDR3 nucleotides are TGTGCCAGCAGTCCCCCGGGTTATACGTACAATGAGCAGTACTTC. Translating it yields CASSPPGYTYNEQYF.

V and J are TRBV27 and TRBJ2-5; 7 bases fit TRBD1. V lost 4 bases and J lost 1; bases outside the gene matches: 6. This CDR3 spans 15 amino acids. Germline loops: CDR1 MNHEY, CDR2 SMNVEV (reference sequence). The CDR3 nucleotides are TGTGCCAGCAGTTCATTGGGGGACAGCCAAGAGACCCAGTACTTC. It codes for CASSSLGDSQETQYF.

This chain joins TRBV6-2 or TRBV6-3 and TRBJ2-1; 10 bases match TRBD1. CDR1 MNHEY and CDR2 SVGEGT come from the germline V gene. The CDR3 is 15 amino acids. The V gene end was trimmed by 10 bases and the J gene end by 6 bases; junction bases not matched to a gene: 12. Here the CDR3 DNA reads TGTGCCACCACTAACAGGGGACAGGGGATCAATGAGCAGTTCTTC. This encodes CATTNRGQGINEQFF.

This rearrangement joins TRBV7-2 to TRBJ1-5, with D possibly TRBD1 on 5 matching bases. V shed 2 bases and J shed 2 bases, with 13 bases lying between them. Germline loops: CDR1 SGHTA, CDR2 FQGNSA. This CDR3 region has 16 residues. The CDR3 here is CASSLRQGNGNQPQHF. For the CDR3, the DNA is TGTGCCAGCAGCTTAAGGCAGGGAAACGGCAATCAGCCCCAGCATTTT. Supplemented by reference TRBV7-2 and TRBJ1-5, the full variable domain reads GAGVSQSPSNKVTEKGKDVELRCDPISGHTALYWYRQSLGQGLEFLIYFQGNSAPDKSGLPSDRFSAERTGGSVSTLTIQRTQQEDSAVYLCASSLRQGNGNQPQHFGDGTRLSIL.

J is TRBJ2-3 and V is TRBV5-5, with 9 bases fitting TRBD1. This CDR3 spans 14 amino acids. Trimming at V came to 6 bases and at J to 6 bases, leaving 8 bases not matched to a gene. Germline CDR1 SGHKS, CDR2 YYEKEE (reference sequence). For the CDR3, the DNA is TGTGCCAGCACCTTCGGACAGGGGCTTGATACGCAGTATTTT. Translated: CASTFGQGLDTQYF.

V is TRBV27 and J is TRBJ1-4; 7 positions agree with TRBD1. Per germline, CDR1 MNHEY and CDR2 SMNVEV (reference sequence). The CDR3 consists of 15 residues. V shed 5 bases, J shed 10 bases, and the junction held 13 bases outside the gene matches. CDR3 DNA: TGTGCCAGCAGTACCCCAGGGGGGGGCGGAGGAAAACTGTTTTTT. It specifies CASSTPGGGGGKLFF.

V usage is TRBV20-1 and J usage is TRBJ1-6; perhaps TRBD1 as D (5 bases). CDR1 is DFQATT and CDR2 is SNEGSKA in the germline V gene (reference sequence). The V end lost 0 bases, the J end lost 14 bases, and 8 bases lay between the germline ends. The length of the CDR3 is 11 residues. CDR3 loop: CSARDRATLHF. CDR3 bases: TGCAGTGCTAGAGACAGGGCAACCCTCCACTTT.

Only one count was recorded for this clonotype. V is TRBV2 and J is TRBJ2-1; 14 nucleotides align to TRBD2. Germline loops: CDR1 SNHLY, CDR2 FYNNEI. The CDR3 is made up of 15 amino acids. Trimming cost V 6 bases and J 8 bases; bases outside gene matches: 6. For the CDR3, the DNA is TGTGCCAGCAGGGAGACTAGCGGGAGGGTCCATGAGCAGTTCTTC. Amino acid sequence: CASRETSGRVHEQFF.

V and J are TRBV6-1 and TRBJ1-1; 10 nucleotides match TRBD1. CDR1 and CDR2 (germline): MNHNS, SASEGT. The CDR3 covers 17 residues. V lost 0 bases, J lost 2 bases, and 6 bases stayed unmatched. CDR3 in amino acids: CASSEAGQGGHNTEAFF. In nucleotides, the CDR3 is TGTGCCAGCAGTGAAGCCGGACAGGGGGGTCACAACACTGAAGCTTTCTTT.

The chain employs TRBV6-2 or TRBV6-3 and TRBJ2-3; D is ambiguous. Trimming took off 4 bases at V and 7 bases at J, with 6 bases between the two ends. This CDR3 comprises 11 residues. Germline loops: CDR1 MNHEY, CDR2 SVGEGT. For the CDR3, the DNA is TGTGCCAGCAGTTCTCGTAATACGCAGTATTTT. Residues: CASSSRNTQYF.

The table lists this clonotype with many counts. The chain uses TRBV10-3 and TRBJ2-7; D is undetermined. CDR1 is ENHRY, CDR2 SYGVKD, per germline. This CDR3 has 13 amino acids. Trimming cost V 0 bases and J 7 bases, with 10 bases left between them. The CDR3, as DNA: TGTGCCATCAGTGAGTCGGTCATAGGAGAGCAGTACTTC. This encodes CAISESVIGEQYF.

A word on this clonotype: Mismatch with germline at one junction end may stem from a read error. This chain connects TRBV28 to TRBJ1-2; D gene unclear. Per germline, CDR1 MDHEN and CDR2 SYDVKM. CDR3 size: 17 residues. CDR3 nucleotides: TGTGCCAGCACCGCGGAGGGCCTCTACCATCCTAACTGTGGCTACACCTTC. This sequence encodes CASTAEGLYHPNCGYTF.